This TCR beta chain comes out of a study of blood T cell repertoires in COVID-19. Assay: immunoSEQ multiplex PCR; the TCRdb copy retains only in-frame clones and omits some. The data show a few hundred thousand clones, 84% seen once. A single count supports this clone. CDR1 is KGHDR and CDR2 is SFDVKD in the germline V gene. V was pared by 5 bases and J by 1 base, with 13 bases between. CDR3 length: 15 residues. The TCR sequence derives from a man aged 50-60 years who had recovered from COVID-19. Sequenced input: PBMCs or T cells enriched from blood (not recorded which). The chain carries TRBV24-1 and TRBJ2-5; tentatively, D is TRBD1 (5 bases). DNA of the CDR3: TGTGCCACCAGTGGGAAGGGGCTGGGCCAAGAGACCCAGTACTTC. Residues: CATSGKGLGQETQYF.